This record covers a single T cell receptor (beta chain). Seattle participants joined during active infection and were tracked over time. The sample belongs to a study of blood T cell repertoires in COVID-19. Across the whole study: COVID-19 samples collected from the United States, Italy and Spain covered acute and convalescent phases. T cells, B-cell-depleted T cells, or PBMCs provided the cDNA or gDNA that served as material.

From germline, CDR1 is ENHRY and CDR2 SYGVKD. This CDR3 contains 15 residues. Trimming removed 0 bases at V and 3 bases at J, with 9 bases between. Authors' analysis steps: Reference gene primer amplification gave estimated nucleated cell counts. Libraries were prepared by immunoSEQ multiplex PCR; TCRdb keeps only in-frame clonotypes and omits some of them. V and J calls and clone size are given by that table; D and trimming were obtained from the DNA. Of some 150,000 clones listed, approximately 81% are singletons. The receptor comes from a woman in her seventies with COVID-19, enrolled during active disease. Specimen: peripheral blood. The chain has TRBV10-3 and TRBJ1-3; TRBD1 is a possible D gene (5 bases). CDR3 loop: CAISESWGHGNTIYF. In DNA, the CDR3 is TGTGCCATCAGTGAGTCGTGGGGCCATGGAAACACCATATATTTT.